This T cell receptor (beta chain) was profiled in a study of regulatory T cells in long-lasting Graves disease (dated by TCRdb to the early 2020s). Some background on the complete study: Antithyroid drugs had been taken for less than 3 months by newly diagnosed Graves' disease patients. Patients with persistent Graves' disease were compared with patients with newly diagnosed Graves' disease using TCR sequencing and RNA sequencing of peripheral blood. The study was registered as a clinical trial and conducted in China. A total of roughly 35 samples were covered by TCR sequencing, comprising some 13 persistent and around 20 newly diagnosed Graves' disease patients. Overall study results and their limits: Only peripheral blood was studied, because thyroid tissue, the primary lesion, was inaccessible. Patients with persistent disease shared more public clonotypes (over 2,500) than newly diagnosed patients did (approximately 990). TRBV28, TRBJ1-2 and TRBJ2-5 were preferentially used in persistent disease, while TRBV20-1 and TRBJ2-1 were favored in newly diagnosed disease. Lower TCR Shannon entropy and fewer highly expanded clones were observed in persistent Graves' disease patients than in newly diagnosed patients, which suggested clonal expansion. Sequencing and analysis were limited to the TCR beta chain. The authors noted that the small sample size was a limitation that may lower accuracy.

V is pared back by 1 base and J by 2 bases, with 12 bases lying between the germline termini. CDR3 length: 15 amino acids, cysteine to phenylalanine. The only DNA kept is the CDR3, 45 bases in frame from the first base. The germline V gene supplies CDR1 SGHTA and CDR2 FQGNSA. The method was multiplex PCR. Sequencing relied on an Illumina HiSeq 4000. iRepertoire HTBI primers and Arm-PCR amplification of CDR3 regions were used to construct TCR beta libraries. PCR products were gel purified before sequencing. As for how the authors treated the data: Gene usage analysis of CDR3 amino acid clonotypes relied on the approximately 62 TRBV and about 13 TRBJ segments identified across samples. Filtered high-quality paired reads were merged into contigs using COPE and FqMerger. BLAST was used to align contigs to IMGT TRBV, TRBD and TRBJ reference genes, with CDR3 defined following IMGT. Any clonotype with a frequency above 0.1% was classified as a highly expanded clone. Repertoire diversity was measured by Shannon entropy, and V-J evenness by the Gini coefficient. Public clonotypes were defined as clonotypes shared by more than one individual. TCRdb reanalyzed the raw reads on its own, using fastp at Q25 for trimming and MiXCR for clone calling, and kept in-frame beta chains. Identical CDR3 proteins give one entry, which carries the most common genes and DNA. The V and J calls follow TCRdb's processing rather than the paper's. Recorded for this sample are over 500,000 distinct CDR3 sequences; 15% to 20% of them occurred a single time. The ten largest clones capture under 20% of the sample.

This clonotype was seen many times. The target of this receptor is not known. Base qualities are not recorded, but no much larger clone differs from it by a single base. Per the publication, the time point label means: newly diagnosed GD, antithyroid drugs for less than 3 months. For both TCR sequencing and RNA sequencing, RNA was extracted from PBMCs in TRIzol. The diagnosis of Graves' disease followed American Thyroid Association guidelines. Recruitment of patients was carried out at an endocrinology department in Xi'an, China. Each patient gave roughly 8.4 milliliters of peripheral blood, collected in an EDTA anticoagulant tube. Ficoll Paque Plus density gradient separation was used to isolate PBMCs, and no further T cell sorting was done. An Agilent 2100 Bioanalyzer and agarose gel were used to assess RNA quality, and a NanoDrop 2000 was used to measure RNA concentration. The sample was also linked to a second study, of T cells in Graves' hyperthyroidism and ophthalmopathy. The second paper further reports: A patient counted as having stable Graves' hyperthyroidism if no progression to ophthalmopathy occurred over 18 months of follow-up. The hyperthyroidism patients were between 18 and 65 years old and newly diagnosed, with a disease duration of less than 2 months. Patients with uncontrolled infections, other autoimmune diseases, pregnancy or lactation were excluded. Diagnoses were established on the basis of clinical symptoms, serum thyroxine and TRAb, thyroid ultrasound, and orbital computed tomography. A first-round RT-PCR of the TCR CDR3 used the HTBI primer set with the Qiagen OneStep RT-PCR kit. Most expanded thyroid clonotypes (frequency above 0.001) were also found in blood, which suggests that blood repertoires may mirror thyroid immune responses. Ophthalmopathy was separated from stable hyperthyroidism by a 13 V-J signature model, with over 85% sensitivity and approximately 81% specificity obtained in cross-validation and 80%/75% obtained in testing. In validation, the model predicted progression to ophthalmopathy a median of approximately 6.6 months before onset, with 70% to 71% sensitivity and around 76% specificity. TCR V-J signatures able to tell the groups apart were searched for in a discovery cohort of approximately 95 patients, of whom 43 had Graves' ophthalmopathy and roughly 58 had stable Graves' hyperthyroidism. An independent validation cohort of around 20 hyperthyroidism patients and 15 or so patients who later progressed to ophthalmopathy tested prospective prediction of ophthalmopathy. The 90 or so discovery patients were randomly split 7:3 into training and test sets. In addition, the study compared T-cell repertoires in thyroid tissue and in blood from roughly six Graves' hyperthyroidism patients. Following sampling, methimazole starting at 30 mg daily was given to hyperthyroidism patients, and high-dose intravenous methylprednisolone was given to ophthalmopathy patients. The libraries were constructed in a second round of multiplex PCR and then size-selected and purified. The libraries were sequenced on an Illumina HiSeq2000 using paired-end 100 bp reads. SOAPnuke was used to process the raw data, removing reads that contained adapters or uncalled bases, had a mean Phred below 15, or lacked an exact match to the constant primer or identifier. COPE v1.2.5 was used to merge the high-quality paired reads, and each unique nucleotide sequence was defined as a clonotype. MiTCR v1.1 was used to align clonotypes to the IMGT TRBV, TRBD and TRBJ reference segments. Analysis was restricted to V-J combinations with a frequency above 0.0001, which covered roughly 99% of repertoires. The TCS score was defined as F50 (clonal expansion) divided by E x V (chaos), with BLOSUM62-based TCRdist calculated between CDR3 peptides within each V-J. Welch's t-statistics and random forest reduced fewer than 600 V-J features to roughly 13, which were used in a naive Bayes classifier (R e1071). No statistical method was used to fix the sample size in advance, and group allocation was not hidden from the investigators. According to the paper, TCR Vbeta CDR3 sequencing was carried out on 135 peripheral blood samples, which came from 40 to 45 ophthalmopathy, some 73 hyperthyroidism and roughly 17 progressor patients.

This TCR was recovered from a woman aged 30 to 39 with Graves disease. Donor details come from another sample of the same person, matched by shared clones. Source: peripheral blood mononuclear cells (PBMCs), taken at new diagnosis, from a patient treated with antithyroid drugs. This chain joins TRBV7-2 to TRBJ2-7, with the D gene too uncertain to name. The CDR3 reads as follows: CASSLERVGTYEQYF. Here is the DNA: TGTGCCAGCAGCTTAGAACGGGTTGGAACCTACGAGCAGTACTTC.